This T cell receptor beta chain was recovered during a study of T cell responses to AZD1222 COVID-19 vaccine. CDR1 is SNHLY and CDR2 is FYNNEI in the germline V gene. CDR3 size: 15 residues. V lost 3 bases and J lost 5, with 16 bases in between. Sequenced by immunoSEQ multiplex PCR; TCRdb stores in-frame clones only, minus some. The profile shows about 47,000 clones, approximately 79% of them singletons. The chain has TRBV2 and TRBJ1-1, with D perhaps TRBD1 (5 bases). The sequencing here drew on peripheral blood, taken on day 0 of MenACWY control vaccination. The source is an adult in good health. CDR3 nucleotides: TGTGCCAGCAGTGAGGGGCCGGGGGTCCTAACTGAAGCTTTCTTT. It yields the protein CASSEGPGVLTEAFF.